One and the same sample provided the 9 T cell receptor beta chains below, sequenced in a study of blood T cell repertoires in COVID-19. Repertoires were generated with immunoSEQ multiplex PCR, while TCRdb's copy carries only in-frame clones and drops some. Among roughly 250,000 clones listed, 87% were seen once. Input material: peripheral blood. The receptor set was obtained from a woman aged 50 to 65 with acute or convalescent COVID-19.

This clone was recorded once. This chain joins TRBV29-1 and TRBJ2-3, with no clear D. The CDR3 sequence is 12 residues long. The V gene's germline CDR1 is SQVTM and CDR2 ANQGSEA. V lost 6 bases and J 0 bases, leaving 7 bases between the germline ends. CDR3 sequence reads: CSVTPSTDTQYF. Written as DNA, the CDR3 is TGCAGCGTGACACCCAGCACAGATACGCAGTATTTT.

This chain joins TRBV7-9 and TRBJ2-7, with 8 bases identical to TRBD2. The CDR3 length is 13 residues. Looked up from germline, CDR1 is SEHNR and CDR2 is FQNEAQ (reference sequence). V lost 1 base, J lost 6 bases, and 2 bases stayed unmatched. CDR3 amino acids: CASSLDGRVEQYF. The CDR3 bases are TGTGCCAGCAGCTTAGACGGGAGGGTCGAGCAGTACTTC.

This clone appeared once. The V call is TRBV6-6, the J call TRBJ1-4; 9 bases match TRBD1. The V segment lost 6 bases and the J segment 2 bases; nucleotides outside the gene matches: 4. The length of the CDR3 is 15 residues. Germline V lookup: CDR1 MNHNY, CDR2 SVGAGI (reference sequence). The CDR3 nucleotides are TGTGCCAGCAGACCAACAGGGGGCACTAATGAAAAACTGTTTTTT. Amino acids: CASRPTGGTNEKLFF.

The V call is TRBV19, the J call TRBJ1-1; 9 positions agree with TRBD1. CDR1 LNHDA and CDR2 SQIVND come from the germline V gene (reference sequence). This CDR3 spans 16 amino acids. Trimming cost V 3 bases and J 6 bases; bases outside gene matches: 11. The CDR3 region has the DNA TGTGCCAGTAGTATCAGCCCGGGACAGGGAGTACCTGAAGCTTTCTTT. Translating it yields CASSISPGQGVPEAFF.

The chain couples TRBV6-6 to TRBJ2-7, with 9 nucleotides matching TRBD2. There are 14 residues in the CDR3. Germline CDR1 MNHNY, CDR2 SVGAGI (reference sequence). Trimming removed 2 bases from V and 3 bases from J; junction bases left unmatched: 2. The CDR3: CASSYGGGVYEQYF. CDR3 nucleotide sequence: TGTGCCAGCAGTTACGGCGGGGGGGTCTACGAGCAGTACTTC.

This clone appeared a single time. The chain has TRBV15 and TRBJ1-5; D is unresolved. V gave up 0 bases and J gave up 6 bases, with 6 bases separating them. The V gene's germline CDR1 is LNHNV and CDR2 YYDKDF (reference sequence). This CDR3 is built from 13 residues. The CDR3 reads CATSRDWAQPQHF. The CDR3 coding sequence is TGTGCCACCAGCAGAGATTGGGCTCAGCCCCAGCATTTT.

V is TRBV14 and J is TRBJ1-1; D unresolved. The germline gives CDR1 SGHDN, CDR2 FVKESK. V was shortened by 4 bases and J by 7 bases, with 7 bases between the two germline ends. The CDR3 consists of 11 residues. Written as DNA, the CDR3 is TGTGCCAGCAGCCGAGGAGGTGAAGCTTTCTTT. Its translation: CASSRGGEAFF.

The chain uses TRBV6-6 and TRBJ2-7; 8 bases are a match to TRBD1. In germline, CDR1 is MNHNY, CDR2 SVGAGI (reference sequence). V was clipped by 6 bases and J by 5 bases; unmatched bases: 9. The CDR3 sequence is 14 residues long. The CDR3 coding sequence is TGTGCCAGCAGCCAGGGCAGGGGGCTTGACGAGCAGTACTTC. Translating gives CASSQGRGLDEQYF.

This clone came up once. This chain joins TRBV7-9 and TRBJ1-3; D possibly corresponds to TRBD1 (5 bases). Per the germline V gene, CDR1 is SEHNR and CDR2 is FQNEAQ (reference sequence). With 2 bases removed from V and 3 bases from J, the gap between germline ends came to 8 bases. CDR3 length: 14 residues. The CDR3 sequence: CASSLSGVGNTIYF. CDR3 DNA sequence: TGTGCCAGCAGCTTATCGGGGGTTGGAAACACCATATATTTT. Looking up the rest from reference TRBV7-9 and TRBJ1-3 gives the full variable domain: DTGVSQNPRHKITKRGQNVTFRCDPISEHNRLYWYRQTLGQGPEFLTYFQNEAQLEKSRLLSDRFSAERPKGSFSTLEIQRTEQGDSAMYLCASSLSGVGNTIYFGEGSWLTVV.